This T cell receptor beta chain appears in the sequencing data of a study of early T cells in non-severe SARS-CoV-2 infection. This clonotype was seen at least ten times. Using its own MiXCR run on the 5' RACE reads, TCRdb lists one record per CDR3 protein. The sample holds around 64,000 distinct CDR3 sequences; around 13% are singletons and the top ten take over 1.1%. Trimming pared 4 bases from V and 7 bases from J, leaving 14 bases between. CDR3 length equals 13 residues. Germline loops: CDR1 SGHKS, CDR2 YYEKEE (reference sequence). The sequence was obtained from an adult who was a healthcare worker with PCR-confirmed SARS-CoV-2 infection or an uninfected control (not recorded which). The chain carries TRBV5-5 and TRBJ2-5, with D possibly TRBD1 on 5 matching bases. The sequences come from whole blood, collected at baseline. CDR3 nucleotides: TGTGCCAGCAGCCCGTTAGGGGTCGGGACCCAGTACTTC. Translated, it gives CASSPLGVGTQYF. The complete variable domain, with remaining parts taken from reference TRBV5-5 and TRBJ2-5, reads DAGVTQSPTHLIKTRGQQVTLRCSPISGHKSVSWYQQVLGQGPQFIFQYYEKEERGRGNFPDRFSARQFPNYSSELNVNALLLGDSALYLCASSPLGVGTQYFGPGTRLLVL.